What follows are 26 T cell receptor beta chains derived from one specimen sequenced in a study of T cells after yellow fever vaccination. TCRdb ran MiXCR on the 5' RACE reads and lists one entry per CDR3 protein. Of about 630,000 distinct CDR3 sequences listed, 9% to 15% are singletons. Sequences were derived from PBMCs, sampled on the day of the yellow fever booster vaccination. These TCRs come from a man under 40 who received the YFV17D yellow fever vaccine.

This chain links TRBV7-6 with TRBJ1-2; no clear D gene. CDR3 size: 15 residues. CDR1 is SGHVS, CDR2 FNYEAQ, per germline. V was trimmed by 5 bases and J by 3 bases, leaving 16 bases between them. DNA for the CDR3: TGTGCCAGCAGCCTAGGAGCAGGTGGGGACTATGGCTACACCTTC. It translates to CASSLGAGGDYGYTF.

The chain joins TRBV7-9 to TRBJ2-1, with a possible D match to TRBD1 (5 bases). V lost 4 bases and J lost 16, with 23 bases in between. Per the germline V gene, CDR1 is SEHNR and CDR2 is FQNEAQ (reference sequence). This CDR3 contains 14 residues. The CDR3 reads CASSWGTGPGLLFF. CDR3 sequence (DNA): TGTGCCAGCAGCTGGGGTACAGGTCCCGGTCTGCTTTTCTTC.

The genes are TRBV7-9 and TRBJ1-1, with a weak D call TRBD1 (5 bases). Trimming cost V 4 bases and J 10 bases, with 10 bases left between them. The germline CDR1 and CDR2 sequences are SEHNR and FQNEAQ (reference sequence). This CDR3 has 11 amino acids. The CDR3 DNA reads as TGTGCCAGCAGCTACGGGAGGGGAGCTTTCTTT. Its protein product is CASSYGRGAFF.

This clonotype showed up just a few times. The chain joins TRBV7-2 to TRBJ1-5, with D possibly being TRBD1 (5 bases). The V gene lost 7 bases and the J gene lost 7 bases, with 14 bases spanning the gap. CDR3 length: 13 amino acids. Germline assignment: CDR1 SGHTA and CDR2 FQGNSA. CDR3 nucleotides: TGTGCCAGCACCTCCGCCCAGGGACAGCCCCAGCATTTT. It specifies CASTSAQGQPQHF. Filled out from reference TRBV7-2 and TRBJ1-5, the complete variable domain reads GAGVSQSPSNKVTEKGKDVELRCDPISGHTALYWYRQSLGQGLEFLIYFQGNSAPDKSGLPSDRFSAERTGGSVSTLTIQRTQQEDSAVYLCASTSAQGQPQHFGDGTRLSIL.

The chain recombines TRBV7-9 with TRBJ1-6; D is possibly TRBD1 (6 bases). The CDR3 runs 14 residues. Looked up from germline, CDR1 is SEHNR and CDR2 is FQNEAQ (reference sequence). V was pared by 5 bases and J by 7 bases, with 12 bases between. The CDR3 DNA follows: TGTGCCAGCAGCCCGACGGACAGCAATTCACCCCTCCACTTT. Translating it yields CASSPTDSNSPLHF. The whole variable domain, remainder taken from reference TRBV7-9 and TRBJ1-6, is DTGVSQNPRHKITKRGQNVTFRCDPISEHNRLYWYRQTLGQGPEFLTYFQNEAQLEKSRLLSDRFSAERPKGSFSTLEIQRTEQGDSAMYLCASSPTDSNSPLHFGNGTRLTVT.

This clonotype was observed a few times. DNA for the CDR3: TGCGCCAGCTCGGACAGGAGGTTGGCCGAGCAGTACTTC. Amino acid sequence: CASSDRRLAEQYF. The chain has TRBV4-1 and TRBJ2-7, with 7 nucleotides matching TRBD1. The germline CDR1 and CDR2 sequences are MGHRA and YSYEKL. Trimming took 8 bases from V and 6 from J; bases not matched to a gene: 10. The CDR3 is made up of 13 amino acids.

A few counts support this clonotype. V gene TRBV5-1 combines with J gene TRBJ1-2; 7 bases match TRBD1. The CDR3 is made up of 14 amino acids. Germline CDR1 is SGHRS and CDR2 is YFSETQ. The trim removed 3 bases at V and 7 bases at J, leaving 9 bases unmatched. The CDR3 protein is CASSWEGADGGYTF. The CDR3 DNA is TGCGCCAGCAGCTGGGAGGGGGCGGATGGTGGCTACACCTTC.

This clonotype was seen only a few times. The chain recombines TRBV20-1 with TRBJ2-7; 7 nucleotides align to TRBD2. CDR3 length: 18 amino acids. Germline CDR1 is DFQATT and CDR2 is SNEGSKA (reference sequence). V trimming: 1 base; J trimming: 2 bases; junction bases outside the gene matches: 17. The CDR3 spells CSARAQAGGIAETYEQYF. CDR3 coding DNA: TGCAGTGCTAGAGCTCAGGCCGGGGGGATAGCGGAGACCTACGAGCAGTACTTC.

The V call is TRBV7-6, the J call TRBJ1-1, with D hard to call. Trimming pared 4 bases from V and 4 bases from J, leaving 10 bases between. CDR1 is SGHVS and CDR2 is FNYEAQ in the germline V gene. This CDR3 spans 13 amino acids. The CDR3 here is CASSSQARTEAFF. The CDR3 DNA reads as TGTGCCAGCAGCTCCCAGGCGCGCACTGAAGCTTTCTTT.

The chain employs TRBV7-9 and TRBJ2-5; D is unclear. Germline loops: CDR1 SEHNR, CDR2 FQNEAQ (reference sequence). Trimming left V 5 bases short and J 4 bases short, with 11 bases between. CDR3 length: 13 residues. CDR3 in DNA: TGTGCCAGCAGCGGTCCTCCCCCAGAGACCCAGTACTTC. Residues: CASSGPPPETQYF.

The rearrangement joins TRBV5-1 to TRBJ2-3; D call uncertain. CDR3 length equals 14 residues. Germline V CDR1 and CDR2: SGHRS, YFSETQ. Between the trimmed V and J ends, which lost 5 bases and 0 bases, there was a span of 10 bases. The CDR3 sequence is CASRIYPSTDTQYF. The CDR3 DNA is TGCGCCAGCAGGATATACCCTAGCACAGATACGCAGTATTTT.

This clonotype was seen a handful of times. J is TRBJ2-2 and V is TRBV6-2 or TRBV6-3; TRBD2 aligns across 7 bases. V lost 3 bases to trimming and J lost 6 bases; unmatched junction nucleotides: 4. This CDR3 has 14 amino acids. Germline loops: CDR1 MNHEY, CDR2 SVGEGT. The CDR3 spells CASSYRRGAGELFF. CDR3 sequence (DNA): TGTGCCAGCAGTTATCGACGGGGGGCCGGGGAGCTGTTTTTT.

The rearrangement joins TRBV29-1 to TRBJ1-2; possibly TRBD1 for D (5 bases). Germline CDR1 reads SQVTM; CDR2 reads ANQGSEA. This CDR3 has 12 residues. V was cut by 4 bases and J by 8 bases, with 14 bases left in between. CDR3 coding DNA: TGCAGCGTTGTAGGGGCGTCTAACGGCTACACCTTC. It codes for CSVVGASNGYTF.

This clonotype occurred a few times. The chain links TRBV3-1 to TRBJ2-1; the D is unclear. V was cut by 5 bases and J by 8 bases, with 16 bases left in between. The germline gives CDR1 LGHDT, CDR2 YNNKEL (reference sequence). The CDR3 extends over 14 amino acids. The chain's CDR3 is CASSFTPGSYEQFF. CDR3 nucleotides: TGTGCCAGCAGCTTTACCCCAGGAAGTTATGAGCAGTTCTTC.

This clonotype was observed many times. V usage is TRBV7-2 and J usage is TRBJ2-7; 9 bases fit TRBD2. V lost 0 bases and J lost 3; bases outside the gene matches: 6. CDR1 SGHTA and CDR2 FQGNSA come from the germline V gene. CDR3 length: 16 amino acids. The CDR3 DNA reads as TGTGCCAGCAGCTTAGCGCCCTTGCGGGAGGGCTACGAGCAGTACTTC. Translating it yields CASSLAPLREGYEQYF.

V gene TRBV3-1 combines with J gene TRBJ2-7; weak D call: TRBD2 (6 bases). The V gene lost 1 base and the J gene lost 5 bases, with 21 bases spanning the gap. Germline V CDR1 and CDR2: LGHDT, YNNKEL (reference sequence). The CDR3 consists of 17 residues. Written as DNA, the CDR3 is TGTGCCAGCAGCCAAGCAGGAGGGACGGTAGGAGGGCACGAGCAGTACTTC. Translated, it gives CASSQAGGTVGGHEQYF.

This clonotype was seen a handful of times. The chain is built from TRBV20-1 and TRBJ2-3, with 9 positions matching TRBD1. Germline loops: CDR1 DFQATT, CDR2 SNEGSKA (reference sequence). The CDR3 spans 17 residues. Trimming removed 0 bases from V and 3 bases from J; junction bases left unmatched: 10. Here the CDR3 reads CSARDWTGTGITDTQYF. In DNA form, the CDR3 reads TGCAGTGCTAGAGATTGGACCGGGACAGGGATAACAGATACGCAGTATTTT.

This chain uses TRBV10-3 with TRBJ2-1; perhaps TRBD2 as D (6 bases). V lost 10 bases and J lost 6, with 16 bases in between. This CDR3 is 13 amino acids long. The germline CDR1 and CDR2 sequences are ENHRY and SYGVKD. In DNA, the CDR3 is TGTGCCAACGGGGCCGGGGGAATCAATGAGCAGTTCTTC. It is translated as CANGAGGINEQFF.

V is TRBV30 and J is TRBJ1-5, with 7 bases aligning to TRBD1. This CDR3 contains 13 residues. After removal of 2 bases from V and 4 bases from J, the junction contained 2 bases not matched to a gene. From germline, CDR1 is GTSNPN and CDR2 SVGIG (reference sequence). CDR3 amino acids: CAWSTTGNQPQHF. CDR3 bases: TGTGCCTGGAGTACGACAGGGAATCAGCCCCAGCATTTT.

CDR3 coding DNA: TGTGCCAGCAGTTTCCAGGGCGGGGTAATTGCCGGGGAGCTGTTTTTT. As protein: CASSFQGGVIAGELFF. The chain joins TRBV28 to TRBJ2-2, with D possibly matching TRBD2 (6 bases). The CDR3 extends over 16 amino acids. Germline values: CDR1 MDHEN, CDR2 SYDVKM. V shed 3 bases and J shed 6 bases, with 17 bases lying between them.

This clonotype showed up just a few times. J is TRBJ2-3 and V is TRBV27, with TRBD2 matching over 12 bases. Germline loops: CDR1 MNHEY, CDR2 SMNVEV (reference sequence). The CDR3 is 15 amino acids. V shed 6 bases, J shed 4 bases, and the junction held 5 bases outside the gene matches. CDR3 region: CASRRLAGDPDTQYF. The CDR3 bases are TGTGCCAGCAGACGACTAGCGGGAGATCCAGATACGCAGTATTTT.

The chain employs TRBV2 and TRBJ2-1; no reliable D call. The ends were cut back, 3 bases at V and 5 bases at J, with 8 bases in the middle. The CDR3 totals 13 residues. Germline CDR1 reads SNHLY; CDR2 reads FYNNEI. For the CDR3, the DNA is TGTGCCAGCAGTGAGGTTAGTGACAATGAGCAGTTCTTC. This codes for CASSEVSDNEQFF.

V and J are TRBV12-3 or TRBV12-4 and TRBJ2-1; 8 bases fit TRBD2. J lost 6 bases, V lost 8 bases, and 9 bases had no gene match. The CDR3 sequence is 14 residues long. Here the CDR3 DNA reads TGTGCCAGCCGTCTGAGCGGGAGTGCCAATGAGCAGTTCTTC. This translates into CASRLSGSANEQFF.

This clonotype has a count of ten or more. The chain's CDR3 is CASSELDTQYF. The CDR3 nucleotides are TGTGCCAGCAGCGAACTAGATACGCAGTATTTT. The chain combines TRBV12-3 or TRBV12-4 with TRBJ2-3; D gene uncertain. The CDR3 sequence is 11 residues long. Trimming left V 6 bases short and J 5 bases short, with 6 bases between.

Only a few counts were recorded for this clonotype. The chain uses TRBV20-1 and TRBJ2-3; the D gene is possibly TRBD2 (6 bases). The CDR3 has 15 residues. The ends were cut back, 3 bases at V and 1 base at J, with 14 bases in the middle. Germline V gene lookup returns CDR1 DFQATT and CDR2 SNEGSKA (reference sequence). As DNA, the CDR3 is TGCAGTGCTAGTGGGGAGGTGGGGGGCACAGATACGCAGTATTTT. This codes for CSASGEVGGTDTQYF.

This clonotype was seen many times. The V and J genes are TRBV5-1 and TRBJ1-5; D gene ambiguous. The CDR3 runs to 16 residues. Trimming stripped 0 bases from V and 2 bases from J, with 12 bases between. Germline CDR1 is SGHRS and CDR2 is YFSETQ. The CDR3 loop reads CASSLAPGGGNQPQHF. CDR3 nucleotides: TGCGCCAGCAGCTTGGCCCCAGGTGGTGGCAATCAGCCCCAGCATTTT.